The next 4 T cell receptor beta chains were all read from a single sample in a study of T cells in localized non-small cell lung cancer. Profiled with immunoSEQ multiplex PCR; TCRdb holds only in-frame clones, not every one. The sample includes roughly 25,000 clones, around nine tenths of them seen just once. The source was peripheral blood, collected before any cancer treatment. The receptors come from a female donor over 55 with stage II squamous cell lung carcinoma.

A few counts support this clone. The gene calls are TRBV15 and TRBJ2-3; D remains unclear. This CDR3 comprises 15 residues. In germline, CDR1 is LNHNV, CDR2 YYDKDF (reference sequence). The V and J ends lost 0 bases and 2 bases respectively, with 9 bases between them. The CDR3 loop reads CATSRDRQYTDTQYF. CDR3 in DNA: TGTGCCACCAGCAGAGATCGGCAGTACACAGATACGCAGTATTTT.

The chain recombines TRBV7-9 with TRBJ1-2; D might be TRBD1 (5 bases). V lost 2 bases and J lost 0, with 13 bases in between. CDR3 length: 16 residues. CDR1 and CDR2 (germline): SEHNR, FQNEAQ (reference sequence). CDR3: CASSLNPPGTNYGYTF. CDR3 sequence (DNA): TGTGCCAGCAGCTTAAACCCCCCAGGGACTAACTATGGCTACACCTTC.

The genes are TRBV9 and TRBJ2-1; 7 bases are a match to TRBD2. This CDR3 spans 14 amino acids. V dropped 4 bases and J dropped 5; count of bases not matched to a gene: 6. CDR1 is SGDLS, CDR2 YYNGEE, per germline. CDR3 amino acids: CASSLTGTNNEQFF. In DNA, the CDR3 is TGTGCCAGCAGCTTGACGGGGACTAACAATGAGCAGTTCTTC.

This clone was seen a handful of times. The chain has TRBV19 and TRBJ1-2; tentative D call: TRBD1 (5 bases). Germline CDR1 reads LNHDA; CDR2 reads SQIVND (reference sequence). The CDR3 has 14 amino acids. The germline V and J ends were trimmed by 6 bases and 0 bases, with 11 bases remaining between them. The CDR3, as DNA: TGTGCCAGTAGAGGCAGGGAGGCTAACTATGGCTACACCTTC. It specifies CASRGREANYGYTF.